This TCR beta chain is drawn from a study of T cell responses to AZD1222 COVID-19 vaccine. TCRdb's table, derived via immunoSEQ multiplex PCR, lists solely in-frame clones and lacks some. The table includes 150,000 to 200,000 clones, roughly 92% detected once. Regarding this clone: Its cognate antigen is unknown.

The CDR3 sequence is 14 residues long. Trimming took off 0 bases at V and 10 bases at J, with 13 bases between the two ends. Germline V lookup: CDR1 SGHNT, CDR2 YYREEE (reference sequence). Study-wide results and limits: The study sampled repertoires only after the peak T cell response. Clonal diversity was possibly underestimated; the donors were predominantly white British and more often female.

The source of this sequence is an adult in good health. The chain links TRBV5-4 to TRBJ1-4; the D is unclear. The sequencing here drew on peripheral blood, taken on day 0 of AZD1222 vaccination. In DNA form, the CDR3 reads TGTGCCAGCAGCTTGGACCGTTGGGCGGGAAAACTGTTTTTT. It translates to CASSLDRWAGKLFF.